These 5 T cell receptor beta chains came from one sample sequenced in a study. Treg sorting used a CD4+CD25+CD127-/low gate. In TCRdb, the 5' RACE reads were re-called with MiXCR into one record per CDR3 protein. The table has about 42,000 distinct CDR3 sequences, under 25% seen once. Sequenced sample: Tregs sorted from blood. All receptors derive from a female donor with breast cancer.

This clonotype was seen ten or more times. Written as DNA, the CDR3 is TGTGCCAGCAGCCCTCGAGGGAGGAGCGTCCAAGAGACCCAGTACTTC. It codes for CASSPRGRSVQETQYF. The rearrangement joins TRBV5-6 to TRBJ2-5, with a tentative D call TRBD2 (6 bases). Trimming stripped 4 bases from V and 1 base from J, with 17 bases between. CDR1 and CDR2 (germline): SGHDT, YYEEEE. The CDR3 loop spans 16 amino acids.

The rearrangement links TRBV28 to TRBJ2-7; TRBD2 is a possible D gene (6 bases). Germline V gives CDR1 MDHEN, CDR2 SYDVKM. Deletions cut 11 bases from V and 2 bases from J, with 19 bases between. CDR3 length equals 14 residues. The CDR3 DNA reads TGTGCCGTACTGAGGGACTTGAAAACCTACGAGCAGTACTTC. Amino acids: CAVLRDLKTYEQYF.

The sample holds many counts of this clonotype. The chain recombines TRBV28 with TRBJ1-5; D is uncertain. Trimming shortened V by 5 bases and J by 3 bases, and 5 bases separated the two germline ends. CDR3 length: 12 amino acids. From germline, CDR1 is MDHEN and CDR2 SYDVKM. In DNA form, the CDR3 reads TGTGCCAGCAGTGGTATCAATCAGCCCCAGCATTTT. It yields the protein CASSGINQPQHF.

Concerning this clonotype: Its ends do not fully match the called genes, so a read error is possible. The V and J genes are TRBV4-2 and TRBJ2-7; 10 bases are a match to TRBD1. The CDR3 is 16 residues long. From germline, CDR1 is LGHNA and CDR2 YNFKEQ. The CDR3 DNA is TGTGCCAGCGGCCAAGATAGGGGGACAGGGGCCAACGAGGAGTACTTC. Translation: CASGQDRGTGANEEYF.

This clonotype was seen a single time. It may be a read error: a sequence one base away is much more abundant. The rearrangement links TRBV9 to TRBJ1-2; 8 nucleotides match TRBD1. Per germline, CDR1 SGDLS and CDR2 YYNGEE. The CDR3 loop spans 16 amino acids. In DNA form, the CDR3 reads TGTGCCAGCAGCGCGGTACCTACAGGGGGTAACCATGGCTACACCTTC. This codes for CASSAVPTGGNHGYTF. Full variable domain (missing parts from reference TRBV9 and TRBJ1-2): DSGVTQTPKHLITATGQRVTLRCSPRSGDLSVYWYQQSLDQGLQFLIQYYNGEERAKGNILERFSAQQFPDLHSELNLSSLELGDSALYFCASSAVPTGGNHGYTFGSGTRLTVV.